Below, one TCR beta chain is given with its context. Its antigen is unknown. The naive CD8 subset, CD45RO-negative cells positively selected for CCR7, excluded terminally differentiated effector memory CD45RA+ cells. The repertoire was sequenced with immunoSEQ multiplex PCR; TCRdb's copy has only in-frame clones and lacks some. Among about 2.2 million clones listed, approximately 94% were seen once. This CDR3 has 15 residues. Germline V gives CDR1 MNHEY, CDR2 SMNVEV (reference sequence). The trim removed 6 bases at V and 4 bases at J, leaving 11 bases unmatched. This sample is drawn from a study of shared clonotypes between healthy human individuals. Regarding the study as a whole: The study drew on few donors, limiting represented genetic and exposure-history diversity. Sharing across four donors was highest in naive CD4 (roughly 5%) and lowest in memory CD8 (0.4%). Shared clonotypes across all four donors exceeded non-shared ones in generation probability.

The V gene is TRBV27, the J gene TRBJ1-1; 7 bases line up with TRBD1. The material sequenced was naive CD8+ T cells from PBMCs. This TCR came from a man younger than 35 in good health. Some clones in this sample may be carry-over from other donors' samples. CDR3 sequence reads: CASSDRQGRVTEAFF. The CDR3 coding sequence is TGTGCCAGCAGCGACAGACAGGGTCGGGTCACTGAAGCTTTCTTT.